The 17 T cell receptor beta chains presented below share a single source sample, sequenced in a study of blood T cell repertoires in COVID-19. The assay was immunoSEQ multiplex PCR, and TCRdb's table has in-frame clones only and misses some. The data contain roughly 80,000 clones, around 80% of them singletons. The specimen sequenced was peripheral blood. The receptors derive from a human donor in a cohort sampled during active COVID-19.

The J gene is TRBJ1-4, the V gene TRBV4-1; no clear D gene. CDR3 size: 15 residues. Trimming shortened V by 3 bases and J by 8 bases, and 16 bases separated the two germline ends. Germline-derived CDR1 and CDR2 are MGHRA and YSYEKL. CDR3 in DNA: TGCGCCAGCAGCCAGGGTCTAGGTGACTCGGAAAAACTGTTTTTT. Translated, it gives CASSQGLGDSEKLFF.

The genes are TRBV7-6 and TRBJ2-5; D is uncertain. V was cut by 5 bases and J by 4 bases, with 11 bases left in between. The germline V gene has CDR1 SGHVS and CDR2 FNYEAQ. The CDR3 is 13 residues long. The CDR3 spells CASSPRMPETQYF. Here the CDR3 DNA reads TGTGCCAGCAGCCCGCGCATGCCAGAGACCCAGTACTTC.

J is TRBJ1-1 and V is TRBV10-1, with unresolved D. Germline CDR1 WNHNN, CDR2 SYGVQD (reference sequence). The CDR3 is 13 residues long. Trimming shortened V by 2 bases and J by 7 bases, and 11 bases separated the two germline ends. CDR3 sequence: CASSEATRGEAFF. The CDR3 nucleotides read TGCGCCAGCAGTGAGGCAACCCGAGGTGAAGCTTTCTTT.

The rearrangement links TRBV6-5 to TRBJ2-1; 7 positions agree with TRBD1. The V and J ends lost 8 bases and 0 bases, in that order; junction bases with no gene match: 7. CDR1 is MNHEY and CDR2 is SVGAGI in the germline V gene. The CDR3 contains 15 residues. DNA of the CDR3: TGTGCCAGCGGGAGAGGGGGCCTCTCCTACAATGAGCAGTTCTTC. Translation: CASGRGGLSYNEQFF.

This chain links TRBV9 with TRBJ2-2; 7 bases are shared with TRBD1. Looked up from germline, CDR1 is SGDLS and CDR2 is YYNGEE. This CDR3 contains 17 residues. V dropped 4 bases and J dropped 1; count of bases not matched to a gene: 10. The CDR3 spells CASSPPQGLQNTGELFF. Written as DNA, the CDR3 is TGTGCCAGCAGCCCCCCACAGGGGCTGCAGAACACCGGGGAGCTGTTTTTT.

The chain carries TRBV11-3 and TRBJ1-5; D unresolved. The ends were cut back, 6 bases at V and 5 bases at J, with 5 bases in the middle. CDR3 length: 11 amino acids. Germline loops: CDR1 SGHNT, CDR2 YENEEA. The CDR3 DNA follows: TGTGCCAGCAGGCGCGATCAGCCCCAGCATTTT. It translates to CASRRDQPQHF.

In this sample, this clone turned up a few times. This chain links TRBV18 with TRBJ1-2, with TRBD1 matching over 7 bases. The CDR3 spans 17 residues. CDR1 KGHSH and CDR2 LQKENI come from the germline V gene. Trimming removed 3 bases from V and 2 bases from J; junction bases left unmatched: 12. The CDR3 bases are TGTGCCAGCTCACCTCGAACCGGGACAGCGATGAACTATGGCTACACCTTC. It is translated as CASSPRTGTAMNYGYTF. The full variable domain, its missing parts supplied by reference TRBV18 and TRBJ1-2, is NAGVMQNPRHLVRRRGQEARLRCSPMKGHSHVYWYRQLPEEGLKFMVYLQKENIIDESGMPKERFSAEFPKEGPSILRIQQVVRGDSAAYFCASSPRTGTAMNYGYTFGSGTRLTVV.

V usage is TRBV7-3 and J usage is TRBJ2-3; D might be TRBD1 (5 bases). The CDR3 loop spans 14 amino acids. The V gene's germline CDR1 is SGHTA and CDR2 FQGTGA. V was pared by 5 bases and J by 0 bases, with 9 bases between. The CDR3 region has the DNA TGTGCCAGCAGCCGCAGGGCTAGCACAGATACGCAGTATTTT. Its protein product is CASSRRASTDTQYF.

The genes are TRBV28 and TRBJ1-5; 7 bases align to TRBD1. J gave up 4 bases and V 3 bases, and 3 bases lay outside the gene matches. The CDR3 spans 14 residues. Germline V CDR1 and CDR2: MDHEN, SYDVKM. Here the CDR3 DNA reads TGTGCCAGCAGTTTGACAGGGTTGAATCAGCCCCAGCATTTT. Translation: CASSLTGLNQPQHF.

The chain employs TRBV10-3 and TRBJ1-1; perhaps TRBD1 as D (6 bases). Germline values: CDR1 ENHRY, CDR2 SYGVKD. Trimming removed 1 base at V and 2 bases at J, with 14 bases between. The CDR3 loop spans 16 amino acids. CDR3 DNA sequence: TGTGCCATCAGTGAGTTAGGGGGGGCGGGTAACACTGAAGCTTTCTTT. Amino acids: CAISELGGAGNTEAFF.

The chain carries TRBV5-1 and TRBJ1-2; 9 bases map to TRBD1. Trimming cost V 4 bases and J 8 bases; bases outside gene matches: 9. The CDR3 sequence is 14 residues long. Germline V lookup: CDR1 SGHRS, CDR2 YFSETQ. The chain's CDR3 is CASSQTGGLGGYTF. DNA of the CDR3: TGCGCCAGCAGCCAAACAGGGGGCCTGGGAGGCTACACCTTC.

This chain joins TRBV3-1 (or the pseudogene TRBV3-2) and TRBJ1-2, with 9 bases identical to TRBD1. The CDR3 totals 14 residues. Germline values: CDR1 LGHDT, CDR2 YNNKEL (reference sequence). J gave up 8 bases and V 3 bases, and 7 bases lay outside the gene matches. The CDR3 reads CASSHPDRGWGYTF. The CDR3 coding sequence is TGTGCCAGCAGCCACCCGGACAGGGGATGGGGCTACACCTTC.

This clone appeared a single time. V gene TRBV6-5 combines with J gene TRBJ2-7; tentative D call: TRBD1 (6 bases). V lost 5 bases to trimming and J lost 6 bases, with 14 bases between them. The CDR3 totals 13 residues. CDR1 is MNHEY, CDR2 SVGAGI, per germline. The CDR3, as DNA: TGTGCCAGCAGTCGCGACAGGACGAGCGAGCAGTACTTC. Translated, it gives CASSRDRTSEQYF.

The V gene is TRBV10-2, the J gene TRBJ1-5; 8 bases map to TRBD1. Germline trimming cut 8 bases from V and 4 bases from J; bases unmatched to any gene: 10. Germline V gene lookup returns CDR1 WSHSY and CDR2 SAAADI. The CDR3 runs 15 residues. CDR3 loop: CASRQGRVTNQPQHF. The CDR3, as DNA: TGCGCCAGCCGACAGGGGAGGGTAACAAATCAGCCCCAGCATTTT.

J is TRBJ2-1 and V is TRBV12-3 or TRBV12-4; D not certain. This CDR3 spans 11 amino acids. V was pared by 1 base and J by 10 bases, with 5 bases between. CDR3 sequence reads: CASSLGLEQFF. Written as DNA, the CDR3 is TGTGCCAGCAGTTTAGGACTCGAGCAGTTCTTC.

The chain joins TRBV15 to TRBJ1-4, with 9 positions matching TRBD1. V trimming: 0 bases; J trimming: 8 bases; junction bases outside the gene matches: 4. The V gene's germline CDR1 is LNHNV and CDR2 YYDKDF (reference sequence). CDR3 length: 15 residues. The CDR3 DNA sequence: TGTGCCACCAGCAGAGAAGGGACAGGGCGGGAAAAACTGTTTTTT. Amino acids: CATSREGTGREKLFF.

The V call is TRBV28, the J call TRBJ1-3, with 7 bases matching TRBD1. CDR3 length: 14 residues. CDR1 MDHEN and CDR2 SYDVKM come from the germline V gene. V lost 6 bases, J lost 3 bases, and 5 bases stayed unmatched. CDR3 protein: CASRSRGVGNTIYF. The CDR3 coding sequence is TGTGCCAGCAGGAGCAGGGGGGTTGGAAACACCATATATTTT.